This entry lists 5 T cell receptor beta chains sequenced from one sample in a study of beta chain features in type 1 diabetes. Reverse transcribing all isolated RNA meant expressed TCRB transcripts were sequenced. Produced via immunoSEQ multiplex PCR; TCRdb's table is partial and in-frame only. The table records more than 95,000 clones, 15% to 20% of them present only once. The antigens for these receptors are not known. Study results and limitations: Among patients with Type 1 diabetes, TCRB CDR3s were moderately but significantly shorter in every one of the four CD4+ subsets.

Sequenced sample: central memory CD4+ T cells from blood. The receptors come from a man younger than 35 with type 1 diabetes.

In its sample, this clone was seen a few times. The chain has TRBV11-2 and TRBJ2-1; 12 bases line up with TRBD2. V shed 5 bases, J shed 6 bases, and the junction held 8 bases outside the gene matches. Germline-derived CDR1 and CDR2 are SGHAT and FQNNGV. This CDR3 comprises 16 residues. CDR3 nucleotides: TGTGCCAGCAGCACCCGACTAGCGGGAGCAGGCAATGAGCAGTTCTTC. Translation gives CASSTRLAGAGNEQFF.

V is TRBV10-3 and J is TRBJ2-3, with 7 bases lining up with TRBD2. Germline V gives CDR1 ENHRY, CDR2 SYGVKD. V dropped 4 bases and J dropped 6; count of bases not matched to a gene: 7. The CDR3 length is 14 residues. The CDR3 sequence is CAISGSGAEDTQYF. In DNA, the CDR3 is TGTGCCATCAGTGGGAGCGGGGCAGAGGATACGCAGTATTTT.

A few counts support this clone. The chain couples TRBV9 to TRBJ2-1; no clear D gene. In germline, CDR1 is SGDLS, CDR2 YYNGEE. The CDR3 sequence is 15 residues long. Trimming cost V 0 bases and J 4 bases, with 11 bases left between them. CDR3: CASSVEQYSYNEQFF. The CDR3 DNA is TGTGCCAGCAGCGTAGAACAATACTCTTACAATGAGCAGTTCTTC. Using reference TRBV9 and TRBJ2-1 for the parts outside the CDR3, the full variable domain is DSGVTQTPKHLITATGQRVTLRCSPRSGDLSVYWYQQSLDQGLQFLIQYYNGEERAKGNILERFSAQQFPDLHSELNLSSLELGDSALYFCASSVEQYSYNEQFFGPGTRLTVL.

The chain has TRBV6-5 and TRBJ1-1, with TRBD1 matching 7 bases. The V segment lost 0 bases and the J segment 0 bases; nucleotides outside the gene matches: 1. In germline, CDR1 is MNHEY, CDR2 SVGAGI. The CDR3 is made up of 15 amino acids. CDR3 nucleotides: TGTGCCAGCAGTTACTCCGGGACAGTGAACACTGAAGCTTTCTTT. Its protein product is CASSYSGTVNTEAFF.

This clone was found a few times. The chain carries TRBV5-6 and TRBJ1-5, with D maybe TRBD1 (6 bases). This CDR3 has 14 residues. The V end was cut by 4 bases, the J end by 2 bases, with 10 bases between. CDR1 and CDR2 from the germline V gene are SGHDT and YYEEEE. CDR3 loop: CASSGTRGNQPQHF. DNA of the CDR3: TGTGCCAGCAGCGGGACAAGGGGCAATCAGCCCCAGCATTTT.